This T cell receptor (beta chain) was sequenced for a study of blood T cell repertoires in COVID-19. Per the authors' pipeline: Scientists estimated how many nucleated cells there were by amplifying reference gene primers. Sequenced by immunoSEQ multiplex PCR; TCRdb stores in-frame clones only, minus some. That table supplies the V and J calls and clone size; D and trimming were determined from the DNA. The table lists approximately 77,000 clones, almost 85% of them singletons, with more than 9.5% in the top ten. Sample: peripheral blood. The receptor was isolated from a man in his fifties with COVID-19, enrolled during active disease.

The CDR3 DNA reads as TGTGCCAGCAGCCGACTGGATTTTTACAAAAACATTCAGTACTTC. As protein: CASSRLDFYKNIQYF. The rearrangement uses TRBV28 and TRBJ2-4; D is undetermined. From germline, CDR1 is MDHEN and CDR2 SYDVKM. V was cut by 6 bases and J by 3 bases, with 15 bases left in between. The CDR3 extends over 15 amino acids.